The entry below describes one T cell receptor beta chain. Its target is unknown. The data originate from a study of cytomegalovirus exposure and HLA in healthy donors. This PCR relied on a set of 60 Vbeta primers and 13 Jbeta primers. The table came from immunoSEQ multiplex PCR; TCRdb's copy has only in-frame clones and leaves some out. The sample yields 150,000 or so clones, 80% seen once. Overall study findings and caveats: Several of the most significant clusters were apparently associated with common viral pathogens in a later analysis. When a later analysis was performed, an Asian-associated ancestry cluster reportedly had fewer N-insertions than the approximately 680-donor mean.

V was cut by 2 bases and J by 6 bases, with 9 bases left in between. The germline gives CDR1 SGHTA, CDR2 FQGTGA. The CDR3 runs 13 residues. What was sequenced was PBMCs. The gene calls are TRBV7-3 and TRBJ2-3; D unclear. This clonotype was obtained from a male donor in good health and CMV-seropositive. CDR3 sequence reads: CASSLETPDTQYF. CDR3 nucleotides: TGTGCCAGCAGCTTAGAGACTCCGGATACGCAGTATTTT. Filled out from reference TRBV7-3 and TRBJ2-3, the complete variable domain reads GAGVSQTPSNKVTEKGKYVELRCDPISGHTALYWYRQSLGQGPEFLIYFQGTGAADDSGLPNDRFFAVRPEGSVSTLKIQRTERGDSAVYLCASSLETPDTQYFGPGTRLTVL.